Described below is a single TCR beta chain sequence and its context. The clone's antigen remains unknown. Base qualities are not at hand, and no much larger clone is one base apart. What the treatment or condition label conveys for this sample: about 20 received Ad26.COV2.S at low or high dose, single or two shots; roughly five received placebo; per-sample allocation not given. Repertoires of vaccine and placebo recipients were sequenced from samples collected on day 63 after the first injection. In Cohort 1b, 25 or so adults aged 18-55 years were enrolled at a single site in Boston, USA, between 29 July and 7 August 2020. As a vaccine, Ad26.COV2.S was a replication-incompetent adenovirus type 26 vector that expressed a prefusion-stabilized SARS-CoV-2 spike protein derived from the original Wuhan strain. V trim: 5 bases; J trim: 4 bases; unmatched bases: 9. The germline V gene provides CDR1 MDHEN and CDR2 SYDVKM. Its CDR3 holds 16 amino acids, cysteine through phenylalanine. CDR3 DNA only is kept here, 48 bases in frame from base 1.

The sample is drawn from a study of Ad26.COV2.S vaccination and SARS-CoV-2 variants (dated by TCRdb to about 2021). About the full investigation: Vaccine-arm donors came from COV1001, a multicentre, randomized, double-blind, placebo-controlled phase I-IIa trial of Ad26.COV2.S in healthy adults. Dosing of Ad26.COV2.S was intramuscular, at either 5x10^10 or 1x10^11 viral particles, delivered as one shot or as two shots spaced 56 days apart. The specificity and breadth of SARS-CoV-2-reactive T cell receptors after Ad26.COV2.S vaccination were assessed by TCRbeta repertoire sequencing. A total of approximately 32 samples were included in the TCR-sequenced set, comprising roughly 19 Ad26.COV2.S vaccine recipients, 5 placebo recipients and 8 SARS-CoV-2 convalescent individuals. Trial participants were randomized into five groups of five: low-dose or high-dose Ad26.COV2.S given once or twice, or placebo on both occasions. Blinding of investigators to trial group allocation was maintained during experiments and outcome assessment. Results and caveats for the whole study, not just this receptor: Vaccine and placebo recipients had similar non-spike TCR breadth, a finding consistent with the vaccine containing only spike. After vaccination, substantial breadth of spike-specific CD8+ and CD4+ T cell responses was reported. The authors noted that total T cell responses may have been underestimated by the TCR breadth and depth analyses. Compared with placebo recipients, Ad26.COV2.S recipients showed higher spike-specific TCR breadth (P = 0.0014). The study was not powered for comparison of responses between vaccine doses or regimens.

The immunoSEQ Assay was used to sequence TCRbeta CDR3 regions. After extraction, genomic DNA underwent amplification by bias-controlled multiplex PCR, followed by high-throughput sequencing. On the authors' methods: To quantify the absolute abundance of each unique TCRbeta CDR3 region, sequences were collapsed and filtered. T cell fraction was estimated by normalization of TCRbeta template counts to usable DNA, with usable DNA being measured through amplification of reference genes present in all nucleated cells. Repertoire TCRs were annotated as SARS-CoV-2-specific by exact matching of V gene, CDR3 amino acid sequence and J gene to a known reactive TCR set. MIRA supplied the reference SARS-CoV-2 TCR set, which was filtered for enrichment in COVID-19-positive ImmuneCODE repertoires so that public or cross-reactive TCRs were removed. Using the MIRA antigens, annotated TCRs were further analysed by specific ORF or by position within an ORF. Depth was the summed frequency of annotated unique rearrangements, while breadth was defined as annotated unique rearrangements over total unique productive rearrangements. Two-sided Wilcoxon rank-sum tests were applied when comparing TCR breadth between groups. The table was pulled from immuneACCESS by TCRdb, which kept in-frame rearrangements only. Such tables lose some clones; where checked, under half of the loss comes from unresolved V genes, and the rest has no known cause. The V and J calls and clone size are taken from that table; D and trimming were inferred from the DNA. For this sample there are about 350,000 clones; roughly 90% appear just once. Approximately 5% of the sample is in the top ten clones.

The chain is encoded by TRBV28 joined to TRBJ2-3; 10 junctional bases match TRBD1. Sequenced material: peripheral blood, taken in a trial of Ad26.COV2.S vaccine versus placebo. The receptor was isolated from a person between 18 and 59 years old who received the Ad26.COV2.S COVID-19 vaccine or a placebo. The CDR3 protein sequence reads: CASSPAGTGDPDTQYF. The nucleotides read TGTGCCAGCAGTCCTGCCGGGACAGGGGATCCAGATACGCAGTATTTT.